This TCR beta chain emerged from a study of OX40 agonist ivuxolimab in advanced cancers. Broader study findings: A proportion of nonresponders additionally exhibited low normalized T-cell clonal expansion.

Measured with immunoSEQ multiplex PCR; TCRdb has only the in-frame clones, and not every one. The sample shows tens of thousands of clones, roughly 83% of them seen only once. The V gene's germline CDR1 is SGHDT and CDR2 YYEEEE. V lost 2 bases, J lost 3 bases, and 9 bases lay in between. This CDR3 is 14 amino acids long. Details on this clone: The antigen remains unidentified.

This chain links TRBV5-6 with TRBJ2-1; weak D call: TRBD1 (5 bases). Sequenced material: CD4+ or CD8+ T cells sorted from blood, taken in a trial of the OX40 agonist ivuxolimab. This clonotype was sampled from an adult with an advanced solid tumor such as melanoma, head and neck, liver or kidney cancer. In nucleotides, the CDR3 is TGTGCCAGCAGCTTACCTCAGGGCTACAATGAGCAGTTCTTC. This translates into CASSLPQGYNEQFF.